This record covers a single T cell receptor (beta chain). Its binding antigen is unknown. Base qualities are not provided; no much larger clone lies one nucleotide away. What the treatment or condition label conveys for this sample: 10-day PBMC culture with coronavirus spike peptide pools or control peptides (ViraFEST assay). CD4+ T cells from unexposed donors were collected before the COVID-19 pandemic (2011-2018). The study used the ViraFEST assay, which expanded antigen-specific T cells with peptide pools and then identified expanded clonotypes by TCR sequencing. Approximately 1.8 million PBMCs per well were cultured in IMDM with approximately 5.2% human AB serum and about 9.7 IU/ml IL-2, plus 10 ug/ml peptide pools. On days 3 and 7, half of the culture medium was replaced with fresh IL-2-containing medium. Once the cells had been in culture for less than 12 days, the EasySep CD4+ T cell isolation kit was used to isolate CD4+ T cells by negative selection. As cell number allowed, CD4+ T cells from unexposed donors were tested for reactivity to SARS-CoV-2 S and N and to four common cold coronavirus spike pools. Ficoll-Paque Plus gradient centrifugation was used to isolate PBMCs from whole blood, and the isolated PBMCs were then either used fresh or cryopreserved at -140C. Triplicate wells were generally used for each culture condition. The leukapheresis product for the unexposed donors was obtained through commercial purchase.

The library relied on PCR. TCR sequencing of DNA from cultured CD4+ T cells used the Oncomine TCR Beta short-read assay at the Johns Hopkins FTIC core. The QIAamp micro DNA kit was used to extract genomic DNA from the cultured CD4+ T cells. The Oncomine TCR Beta libraries from cultured CD4+ T cells were pooled using unique dual indexes and then sequenced on an Illumina iSeq 100. The published analysis was carried out like this. Non-productive sequences were removed, and CDR3s not starting with C, not ending with F or W, or shorter than 7 amino acids were discarded. The MANAFEST web application identified antigen-specific clonotypes by comparing peptide-stimulated wells against reference wells and other culture wells. For a clone to be called positive, the clone needed an FDR below 0.05, an odds ratio above 5, and a productive frequency above 0.1% in at least two of three replicate wells. A clonotype was classed as cross-reactive if the clonotype showed significant expansion both in SARS-CoV-2 spike wells and in at least one common cold coronavirus spike condition. Using R version 3.6.1, CDR3 homology was evaluated through Levenshtein distances (stringdist) along with unrooted phylogenetic trees (ape). The public reads were reanalyzed by TCRdb: fastp trimming at Q25, MiXCR alignment, in-frame beta chains only. Every entry covers one CDR3 protein and lists the most common genes and DNA from its rows. The V and J calls and clone size come from TCRdb's table, not from the authors' own analysis. The sample includes approximately 6,500 distinct CDR3 sequences, with approximately 50% observed a single time. Around 56% of the sample belongs to the ten largest clones.

V is shortened by 5 bases, J by 0 bases, and the region joining them spans 10 bases. CDR1 and CDR2, looked up from the germline V gene (reference sequence), are GTSNPN and SVGIG. The CDR3 starts with the cysteine, ends with the phenylalanine, and has 13 residues. Just CDR3 DNA is preserved here, 39 bases in frame from base 1. This record comes from a study of vaccination and CD4 T cells after COVID-19 (dated 2022 in TCRdb). For the wider study: The convalescent cohort comprised six males and four females, including two Hispanic individuals, seven Caucasians, two Asians and one multiracial person. The spike-specific CD4+ TCR repertoire was compared before and after mRNA vaccination in 10 COVID-19 convalescent patients and several infection-naive healthy vaccine recipients. Post-COVID blood samples from convalescent patients were collected a median of roughly 100 days after diagnosis, with a range of roughly 30 to 170 days. Post-vaccine blood samples were taken a median of about 70 days after the second vaccine dose, with a range of 14 to 241 days. The cultures were stimulated with overlapping spike peptide pools from SARS-CoV-2 and from the common cold coronaviruses HCoV-NL63, HCoV-OC43 and HCoV-229E. Memory CD4+ T cell crossreactivity between SARS-CoV-2 and common cold coronavirus spike proteins was assessed at the TCR clonotype level in an earlier paper using these donors. In control cultures, a CEFX viral epitope pool was used as positive control, an HIV-1 Nef peptide pool was used as negative control, or no peptide was added. Two doses of either the Pfizer-BioNTech BNT162b2 vaccine (n=8) or the Moderna mRNA-1273 vaccine (n=2) were administered to participants.

The full study reports these points: Of the vaccine-specific clones in convalescent patients, 304 of 307, or nearly all, reacted only to SARS-CoV-2 spike and did not cross-react with common cold coronaviruses. Only a relatively small number of convalescent patients were included in the study, and early timepoints following natural infection were not analyzed. In convalescent patients, a median around 86% of post-vaccine SARS-CoV-2-reactive clones were detected only after vaccination, suggesting vaccine-specific priming. An increase in the median number of SARS-CoV-2-reactive clonotypes from 20 to 25 after infection to approximately 41 after vaccination was observed, but the change was not found to be significant.

The rearranged segments are TRBV30 and TRBJ1-2; too little of a D gene remains to name it. The material sequenced was CD4+ T cells from blood, cultured in vitro. This TCR was sampled from a human donor in good health. The CDR3: CAWAPGTNYGYTF. DNA sequence: TGTGCCTGGGCCCCCGGGACTAACTATGGCTACACCTTC.